The clone carrying this T cell receptor (beta chain) came up a few times. Its antigen is as yet unknown. The germline V gene encodes CDR1 SNHLY and CDR2 FYNNEI. The V gene lost 7 bases and the J gene lost 5 bases, with 15 bases spanning the gap. The CDR3 runs 14 residues. The data stem from a study of cytomegalovirus exposure and HLA in healthy donors. Study-level information: A subsequent analysis stated that the 100 to 150 validation repertoires were run on the same platform as the approximately 700 first-cohort repertoires. General study results and limits: TCR beta chains numbering some 160 were designated cytomegalovirus-associated. Most TCR sequences proved rare, with some public TCRs found in many donors.

Profiled with immunoSEQ multiplex PCR; TCRdb holds only in-frame clones, not every one. The sample has 120,000 to 150,000 clones, roughly 86% seen once. The source of this sequence is a man aged 18 to 29 in good health and CMV-seropositive. Sequences were obtained from PBMCs. V gene TRBV2 combines with J gene TRBJ1-5; no firm D call. The CDR3 DNA reads TGTGCCAGCAACGTTGCCCGACTCGATCAGCCCCAGCATTTT. Amino acid sequence: CASNVARLDQPQHF.